A single sample is the source of the 24 T cell receptor beta chains below, sequenced in a study of T-cell reconstitution after alpha-beta-depleted transplantation in children. TCRbeta library preparation incorporated unique molecular identifiers. One entry per CDR3 protein, called by TCRdb with MiXCR from the PCR reads. This table holds around 16,000 distinct CDR3 sequences, just over 5% found once. The specimen comprised PBMCs, sampled before TCRalphabeta/CD19-depleted stem cell transplant. The receptor set was obtained from a boy between 10 and 17 years old with acute lymphoblastic leukemia, due to receive a stem cell transplant.

This clonotype was seen at least ten times. The CDR3, as DNA: TGTGCCAGCAGCCAAGAATGCCGGGAGCCCCAGCATTTT. Amino acids: CASSQECREPQHF. The V call is TRBV3-1, the J call TRBJ1-5; D is unclear. This CDR3 contains 13 residues. Trimming cost V 0 bases and J 8 bases, with 8 bases left between them. Germline V gene lookup returns CDR1 LGHDT and CDR2 YNNKEL (reference sequence).

This clonotype was seen repeatedly, ten times or more. The chain is built from TRBV7-9 and TRBJ2-7; 9 bases map to TRBD1. J was trimmed by 5 bases and V by 6 bases; bases with no gene match: 2. CDR1 and CDR2 (germline): SEHNR, FQNEAQ (reference sequence). The CDR3 is 12 amino acids. CDR3 sequence (DNA): TGTGCCAGCAGAACAGGGGGCAACGAGCAGTACTTC. Amino acids: CASRTGGNEQYF. Full variable domain (missing parts from reference TRBV7-9 and TRBJ2-7): DTGVSQNPRHKITKRGQNVTFRCDPISEHNRLYWYRQTLGQGPEFLTYFQNEAQLEKSRLLSDRFSAERPKGSFSTLEIQRTEQGDSAMYLCASRTGGNEQYFGPGTRLTVT.

This clonotype came up many times. V usage is TRBV19 and J usage is TRBJ1-1; D perhaps matches TRBD1 (6 bases). Trimming cost V 6 bases and J 4 bases, with 21 bases left between them. Germline V lookup: CDR1 LNHDA, CDR2 SQIVND (reference sequence). CDR3 length equals 16 residues. The CDR3 DNA sequence: TGTGCCAGTAGGACCCTGGGGGGCTCTTTCGGCACTGAAGCTTTCTTT. As protein: CASRTLGGSFGTEAFF. The full variable domain, rest sourced from reference TRBV19 and TRBJ1-1, is DGGITQSPKYLFRKEGQNVTLSCEQNLNHDAMYWYRQDPGQGLRLIYYSQIVNDFQKGDIAEGYSVSREKKESFPLTVTSAQKNPTAFYLCASRTLGGSFGTEAFFGQGTRLTVV.

This clonotype was observed a handful of times. This chain joins TRBV19 and TRBJ1-5, with D unresolved. Germline lookup yields CDR1 LNHDA and CDR2 SQIVND (reference sequence). The ends were cut back, 4 bases at V and 2 bases at J, with 12 bases in the middle. The CDR3 runs to 15 residues. For the CDR3, the DNA is TGTGCCAGTAGTAAACGGGAAGGTGGCAATCAGCCCCAGCATTTT. The encoded protein is CASSKREGGNQPQHF.

This clonotype was found many times. The rearrangement uses TRBV19 and TRBJ2-1; maybe TRBD1 (5 bases). CDR1 LNHDA and CDR2 SQIVND come from the germline V gene (reference sequence). The CDR3 runs to 11 residues. V was trimmed by 4 bases and J by 9 bases, leaving 7 bases between them. For the CDR3, the DNA is TGTGCCAGTAGTACAGGGATTGAGCAGTTCTTC. Its translation is CASSTGIEQFF.

Many counts were recorded for this clonotype. This chain's CDR3 is CASDVRDSKSSGANVLTF. For the CDR3, the DNA is TGTGCCAGCGATGTCCGGGACAGTAAAAGCTCTGGGGCCAACGTCCTGACTTTC. The chain combines TRBV12-1 with TRBJ2-6; the table names TRBD1, a call not compared with the DNA. TRBV12-1 counts as a pseudogene. The CDR3 has 18 amino acids.

This clonotype was seen a handful of times. The chain employs TRBV23-1 and TRBJ2-3, with D perhaps matching TRBD2 (5 bases). TRBV23-1 belongs to the ORF category, with a function that is uncertain. V was trimmed by 5 bases and J by 4 bases, leaving 16 bases between them. CDR3 length: 15 amino acids. The CDR3 nucleotides are TGCGCCAGCAGTGCGTTTGAGGGAGTACCAGATACGCAGTATTTT. Its translation is CASSAFEGVPDTQYF.

By sample share, this clonotype is medium-sized (0.01 to 0.1%). The chain carries TRBV14 and TRBJ2-5; D gene ambiguous. Looked up from germline, CDR1 is SGHDN and CDR2 is FVKESK. CDR3 length: 12 amino acids. V lost 3 bases and J lost 0, with 2 bases in between. The DNA for the CDR3 is TGTGCCAGCAGCCAGTACCAAGAGACCCAGTACTTC. Protein: CASSQYQETQYF.

This clonotype was recorded many times. The V gene is TRBV14, the J gene TRBJ1-1; perhaps TRBD1 as D (6 bases). Germline V lookup: CDR1 SGHDN, CDR2 FVKESK. CDR3 length: 14 residues. Trimming shortened V by 1 base and J by 8 bases, and 14 bases separated the two germline ends. The CDR3 loop reads CASSQVSGGSEAFF. The CDR3 bases are TGTGCCAGCAGCCAAGTATCCGGGGGCTCGGAAGCTTTCTTT.

This clonotype has just a few counts. The CDR3 DNA sequence: TGTGCCAGTAGTACTGGGACAAAGCATCAGCCCCAGCATTTT. Its protein is CASSTGTKHQPQHF. The chain has TRBV19 and TRBJ1-5; possible D gene TRBD1, 6 bases. The V gene lost 4 bases and the J gene lost 5 bases, with 12 bases spanning the gap. The CDR3 contains 14 residues. Germline loops: CDR1 LNHDA, CDR2 SQIVND (reference sequence).

This clonotype was counted many times. The CDR3 DNA is TGTGCCAGCAGTTACTCAGGGGGCAGCGGCAAAAACATTCAGTACTTC. Encoded protein: CASSYSGGSGKNIQYF. The rearrangement joins TRBV6-5 to TRBJ2-4; 7 nucleotides align to TRBD1. The V gene end was trimmed by 0 bases and the J gene end by 3 bases; junction bases not matched to a gene: 5. The length of the CDR3 is 16 residues. The germline CDR1 and CDR2 sequences are MNHEY and SVGAGI.

The sample holds many counts of this clonotype. The genes are TRBV20-1 and TRBJ2-4, with D perhaps TRBD2 (5 bases). V lost 6 bases to trimming and J lost 4 bases, with 13 bases between them. This CDR3 is 13 amino acids long. Germline V lookup: CDR1 DFQATT, CDR2 SNEGSKA (reference sequence). The CDR3 DNA reads as TGCAGTGCCGAGGGTCGGACGAAAAACATTCAGTACTTC. It yields the protein CSAEGRTKNIQYF.

In this sample, this clonotype turned up many times. This chain connects TRBV2 to TRBJ2-7; D uncertain. Trimming took 6 bases from V and 2 from J, leaving 14 bases between them. This CDR3 spans 14 amino acids. The germline V gene has CDR1 SNHLY and CDR2 FYNNEI. CDR3 sequence: CASRGLAVPYEQYF. In DNA, the CDR3 is TGTGCCAGCAGGGGGTTGGCAGTCCCCTACGAGCAGTACTTC.

This clonotype was counted ten times or more. The genes are TRBV9 and TRBJ2-3, with D perhaps assigned TRBD1 or TRBD2 (5 bases each). This CDR3 spans 15 amino acids. Trimming removed 0 bases at V and 6 bases at J, with 14 bases between. CDR1 and CDR2 from the germline V gene are SGDLS and YYNGEE. This CDR3 is CASSVGGYPGDTQYF. CDR3 in DNA: TGTGCCAGCAGCGTAGGGGGGTACCCTGGGGATACGCAGTATTTT.

This clonotype occurred many times. CDR3 amino acids: CASSHGQAYGYTF. CDR3 bases: TGTGCCAGCAGCCACGGACAGGCCTATGGCTACACCTTC. V is TRBV4-2 and J is TRBJ1-2; 7 bases are shared with TRBD1. V trimming: 3 bases; J trimming: 4 bases; junction bases outside the gene matches: 2. This CDR3 has 13 amino acids. Per the germline V gene, CDR1 is LGHNA and CDR2 is YNFKEQ.

This clonotype was seen at least ten times. CDR3 nucleotides: TGTGCCAGCAGTTCAGGGACTAGCTCCTACAATGAGCAGTTCTTC. This gives the protein CASSSGTSSYNEQFF. The V and J genes are TRBV28 and TRBJ2-1, with 8 bases lining up with TRBD2. The germline gives CDR1 MDHEN, CDR2 SYDVKM. This CDR3 is built from 15 residues. Trimming at V came to 4 bases and at J to 0 bases, leaving 2 bases not matched to a gene.

This clonotype was counted many times. This chain uses TRBV9 with TRBJ1-3; D may be TRBD1 (6 bases). V lost 6 bases to trimming and J lost 0 bases, with 13 bases between them. Germline lookup yields CDR1 SGDLS and CDR2 YYNGEE. The CDR3 is 15 residues long. The CDR3 here is CASTRDIHSGNTIYF. The CDR3 DNA is TGTGCCAGCACCCGGGACATTCACTCTGGAAACACCATATATTTT.

The V gene is TRBV27, the J gene TRBJ2-5; the D gene is possibly TRBD1 (5 bases). Looked up from germline, CDR1 is MNHEY and CDR2 is SMNVEV (reference sequence). Trimming cost V 5 bases and J 5 bases, with 12 bases left between them. This CDR3 comprises 13 residues. In DNA form, the CDR3 reads TGTGCCAGCAGTCCCCAGGGTAGGGAGACCCAGTACTTC. Translating it yields CASSPQGRETQYF.

This clonotype was counted many times. J is TRBJ1-6 and V is TRBV28, with a possible D match to TRBD1 (5 bases). CDR3 size: 13 residues. Trimming cost V 6 bases and J 14 bases, with 17 bases left between them. Germline lookup yields CDR1 MDHEN and CDR2 SYDVKM. The CDR3 loop reads CASRGDVRVTLHF. In DNA, the CDR3 is TGTGCCAGCAGGGGGGACGTTAGAGTCACCCTCCACTTT.

This clonotype came up many times. The chain uses TRBV5-4 and TRBJ2-7; tentatively, D is TRBD2 (6 bases). The germline V and J ends were trimmed by 1 base and 3 bases, with 8 bases remaining between them. Germline assignment: CDR1 SGHNT and CDR2 YYREEE (reference sequence). CDR3 length: 13 amino acids. Written as DNA, the CDR3 is TGTGCCAGCAGCTTGTCGGAGGGCTACGAGCAGTACTTC. This translates into CASSLSEGYEQYF.

In this sample, this clonotype turned up many times. The chain uses TRBV28 and TRBJ1-2; 11 bases are shared with TRBD1. CDR1 and CDR2 (germline): MDHEN, SYDVKM. CDR3 size: 14 residues. V was clipped by 6 bases and J by 8 bases; unmatched bases: 8. The CDR3: CASRGGTGGQGYTF. CDR3 DNA sequence: TGTGCCAGCAGAGGAGGGACAGGGGGTCAAGGCTACACCTTC.

This clonotype has a count of ten or more. This chain links TRBV11-2 with TRBJ2-3; D is undetermined. This CDR3 is built from 15 residues. Germline V gene sequence: CDR1 SGHAT, CDR2 FQNNGV. V lost 1 base, J lost 3 bases, and 11 bases lay in between. The CDR3 protein is CASSLVFRATDTQYF. CDR3 nucleotide sequence: TGTGCCAGCAGCTTAGTATTTAGGGCTACAGATACGCAGTATTTT.

This clonotype was observed many times. The chain has TRBV12-3 or TRBV12-4 and TRBJ1-5; unclear D gene. The CDR3 contains 13 residues. The V end lost 5 bases, the J end lost 3 bases, and 8 bases lay between the germline ends. The CDR3 region is CASSRWVNQPQHF. In DNA form, the CDR3 reads TGTGCCAGCAGTAGATGGGTCAATCAGCCCCAGCATTTT.

This clonotype was detected many times. The chain links TRBV2 to TRBJ2-5; 10 nucleotides line up with TRBD2. Trimming cost V 4 bases and J 5 bases; bases outside gene matches: 10. CDR3 size: 16 residues. The germline CDR1 and CDR2 sequences are SNHLY and FYNNEI. CDR3: CASSARVAGGVETQYF. The CDR3 nucleotides are TGTGCCAGCAGTGCGAGGGTAGCGGGGGGCGTCGAGACCCAGTACTTC.